This T cell receptor beta chain originates from a study of blood T cell repertoires in COVID-19. In the study overall: Both acute and convalescent COVID-19 samples were obtained from the United States, Italy and Spain.

CDR1 and CDR2 (germline): LNHDA, SQIVND (reference sequence). The CDR3 contains 13 residues. The V end lost 5 bases, the J end lost 6 bases, and 10 bases lay between the germline ends. Repertoires were generated with immunoSEQ multiplex PCR, while TCRdb's copy carries only in-frame clones and drops some. Of under 250,000 clones detected, more than 70% appear once; the ten largest clones hold approximately 7.4%. The V gene is TRBV19, the J gene TRBJ2-2, with a possible D match to TRBD2 (6 bases). The sequenced sample was peripheral blood. The clonotype was recovered from a woman aged 45-60 years with acute or convalescent COVID-19. Written as DNA, the CDR3 is TGTGCCAGTAGTGGAGGGGCCTCCGGGGAGCTGTTTTTT. Residues: CASSGGASGELFF.